The following is a T cell receptor (beta chain) sequence with its context. No cognate antigen has been identified for it. No clone much larger than this one lies a single base away; base qualities are absent. The data originate from a study of blood T cell repertoires in COVID-19 (TCRdb year 2020). A note on the overall study: The collaborator samples originated in the United States, Italy and Spain and spanned the acute and convalescent phases of COVID-19. The material from the prospective study consisted of cDNA or gDNA derived from T cells, B-cell-depleted T cells, or PBMCs. The dataset comprised deeply sampled blood TCRbeta repertoires from subjects exposed to, actively infected with, or recovered from COVID-19. A freely available public database, intended as a resource for researchers studying the immune response to SARS-CoV-2, is where the repertoires were released. Samples came from the ongoing ImmuneRACE study (first 160 participants) plus 1,254 subjects from 6 global collaborators. Nearly every sample came with metadata listing a de-identified subject ID, COVID-19 status, age in years and sex. Where available, HLA class I and class II types were taken from metadata supplied by the sample provider and were not determined by assay-based typing. Study-wide conclusions, independent of this receptor: The quantity of clinical and demographic metadata differed by source and by participant and was supplied without curation.

The immunoSEQ Assay, a bias-controlled multiplex PCR, was used to amplify TCRbeta CDR3 regions from genomic DNA. The study's own analysis went as follows. Nucleated cell counts per sample were estimated from amplification of reference gene primers within the assay. To quantify the absolute abundance of each unique TCRbeta CDR3 rearrangement, sequence reads were collapsed and filtered. For each sample, productive Simpson clonality was calculated by taking the square root of Simpson's diversity index across productive rearrangements. This is the immuneACCESS table as TCRdb keeps it, with only in-frame sequences that have V and J called. A part of the clones is gone; compared with another copy, unresolved V genes explain less than half, and the rest is unexplained. V, J and clone size derive from that table, while D and trimming were established from the DNA sequence. The sample table lists nearly 400,000 clones, 89% of them with a count of one. The top ten clones comprise 1.7% of the sample.

In the prospective study, participants were roughly 18 to 89 years old, resided in about two dozen geographic areas of the United States, and were enrolled through a virtual design. In the prospective study, participants were assigned to cohorts based on the clinical history participants reported in a screening survey and a study questionnaire. ImmuneRACE Cohort 3 recovered participants were defined by two consecutive negative NP/OP PCR tests, healthcare professional clearance, or symptom resolution. Mobile phlebotomists in the prospective study collected whole blood, serum and a nasopharyngeal or oropharyngeal swab from every participant. Over a 2-month period, participants in the prospective study had the option of providing additional blood draws and questionnaires. Before DNA extraction, prospective study blood samples were shipped either frozen or at room temperature. The CDR3 has 14 amino acids, counting the end cysteine and phenylalanine. Only the CDR3 DNA stays, 42 bases, in frame from base 1. Trimming removed 5 bases from V and 4 bases from J; the gene matches leave 7 bases unexplained. The germline V gene (reference sequence) specifies PRHDT as CDR1 and FYEKMQ as CDR2.

The material sequenced was PBMCs or T cells enriched from blood (not recorded which). The chain employs TRBV13 and TRBJ1-2; TRBD1 lines up with 7 middle nucleotides. This clonotype originated in a woman in her thirties who had recovered from COVID-19. At the DNA level, the sequence is TGTGCCAGCAGCCCGGGACAGCCCGCCTATGGCTACACCTTC. Its amino acids are CASSPGQPAYGYTF.